This TCR beta chain is drawn from a study of blood T cell repertoires in COVID-19. The CDR3 loop spans 14 amino acids. The germline V gene encodes CDR1 MNHEY and CDR2 SVGAGI. The ends lost 4 bases at V and 4 bases at J; junction bases unmatched: 3. As processed by the authors: Amplifying reference gene primers gave estimates of nucleated cell counts. Sequenced by immunoSEQ multiplex PCR; TCRdb stores in-frame clones only, minus some. The V and J calls and the clone size are those of that table, but D and trimming were determined from the DNA. The profile shows approximately 97,000 clones, about 85% of them singletons.

Specimen: peripheral blood. The chain is built from TRBV6-5 and TRBJ1-1; 10 nucleotides match TRBD1. The sequence derives from a human donor in a cohort sampled during active COVID-19. Here the CDR3 DNA reads TGTGCCAGCAGTTCGGGACAGGGGACCACTGAAGCTTTCTTT. Protein product: CASSSGQGTTEAFF.